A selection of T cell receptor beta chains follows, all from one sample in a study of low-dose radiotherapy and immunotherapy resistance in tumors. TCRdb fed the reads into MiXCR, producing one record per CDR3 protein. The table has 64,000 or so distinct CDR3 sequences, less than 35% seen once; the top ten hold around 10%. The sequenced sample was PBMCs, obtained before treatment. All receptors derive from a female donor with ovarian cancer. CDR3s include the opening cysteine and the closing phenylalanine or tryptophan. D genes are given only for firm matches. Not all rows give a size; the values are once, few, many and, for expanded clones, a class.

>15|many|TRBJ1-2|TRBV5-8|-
CASSFSVGTGYGYTF
TGTGCCAGCAGCTTTTCTGTAGGGACTGGATATGGCTACACCTTC
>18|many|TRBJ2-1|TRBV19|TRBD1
CASSIEDRGSLYYNEQFF
TGTGCCAGTAGTATTGAGGACAGGGGGTCCCTCTACTACAATGAGCAGTTCTTC
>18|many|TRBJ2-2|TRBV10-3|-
CAMADWGRLNSETGELFF
TGTGCCATGGCGGACTGGGGCAGACTAAACTCGGAAACCGGGGAGCTGTTTTTT
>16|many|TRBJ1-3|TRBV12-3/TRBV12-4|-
CASSSRGFASGNTIYF
TGTGCCAGCAGTTCCCGGGGTTTTGCTTCTGGAAACACCATATATTTT
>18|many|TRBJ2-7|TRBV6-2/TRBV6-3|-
CASSYPGAPRRDAYEQYF
TGTGCCAGCAGTTATCCGGGGGCTCCCAGAAGAGACGCCTACGAGCAGTACTTC
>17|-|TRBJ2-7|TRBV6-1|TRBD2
CASIGIWERGLSYEQYF
TGTGCCAGCATCGGGATATGGGAGCGGGGGCTCTCCTACGAGCAGTACTTC
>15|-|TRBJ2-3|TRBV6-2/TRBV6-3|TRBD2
CASSEPSGVTDTQYF
TGTGCCAGCAGTGAACCTAGCGGGGTCACAGATACGCAGTATTTT
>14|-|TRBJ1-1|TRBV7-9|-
CASSKTGYGTEAFF
TGTGCCAGCAGCAAAACAGGGTATGGCACTGAAGCTTTCTTT
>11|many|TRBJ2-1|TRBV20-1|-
CSARLLNEQFF
TGCAGTGCCCGACTATTAAATGAGCAGTTCTTC
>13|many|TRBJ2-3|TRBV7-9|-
CASTRGTTDTQYF
TGTGCCAGCACCCGCGGAACCACAGATACGCAGTATTTT
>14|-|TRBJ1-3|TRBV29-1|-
CSVTGTSGGNTIYF
TGCAGCGTCACCGGGACGTCGGGTGGAAACACCATATATTTT
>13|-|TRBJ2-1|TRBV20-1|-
CSKKDWRLNEQFF
TGCAGTAAGAAAGATTGGAGGCTCAATGAGCAGTTCTTC
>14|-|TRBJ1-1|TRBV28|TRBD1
CASSPNTGGTEAFF
TGTGCCAGCAGTCCCAACACAGGGGGCACTGAAGCTTTCTTT
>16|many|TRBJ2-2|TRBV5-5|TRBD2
CASSVTSGGSTGELFF
TGTGCCAGCAGCGTGACTAGCGGGGGGTCCACCGGGGAGCTGTTTTTT
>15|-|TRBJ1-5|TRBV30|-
CAWSVLGEGNQPQHF
TGTGCCTGGAGTGTACTGGGCGAAGGCAATCAGCCCCAGCATTTT
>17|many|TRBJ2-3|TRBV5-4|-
CASWLGSRKSSTDTQYF
TGTGCCAGCTGGCTGGGGTCCAGGAAATCTAGCACAGATACGCAGTATTTT
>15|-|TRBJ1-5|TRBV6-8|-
CASRQDSISNQPQHF
TGTGCCAGCAGACAAGACAGCATCAGCAATCAGCCCCAGCATTTT
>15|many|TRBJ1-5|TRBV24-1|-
CATRRRGTHYQPQHF
TGTGCCACCAGGCGGCGGGGGACTCACTATCAGCCCCAGCATTTT
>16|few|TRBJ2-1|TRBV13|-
CASSEPDGSPYNEQFF
TGTGCCAGCAGCGAGCCGGACGGGTCGCCCTACAATGAGCAGTTCTTC
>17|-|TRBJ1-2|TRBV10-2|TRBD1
CASIQTGTGNARYGYTF
TGCGCCAGCATTCAAACCGGGACAGGGAATGCGAGATATGGCTACACCTTC
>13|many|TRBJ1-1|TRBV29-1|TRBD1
CSVGTGGETEAFF
TGCAGCGTCGGGACAGGGGGGGAGACTGAAGCTTTCTTT
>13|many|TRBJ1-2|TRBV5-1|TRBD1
CASSWDRDDGYTF
TGCGCCAGCAGCTGGGACAGGGATGATGGCTACACCTTC
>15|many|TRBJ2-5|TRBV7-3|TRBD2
CASSSQAGGLETQYF
TGTGCCAGCAGCTCACAAGCGGGAGGGTTAGAGACCCAGTACTTC
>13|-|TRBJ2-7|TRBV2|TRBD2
CASRTGLAGEQYF
TGTGCCAGCAGGACGGGACTAGCAGGCGAGCAGTACTTC
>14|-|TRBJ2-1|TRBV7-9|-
CASSRRDVVSEQFF
TGTGCCAGCAGCCGCCGGGACGTCGTAAGTGAGCAGTTCTTC
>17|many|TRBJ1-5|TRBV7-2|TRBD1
CASSPGRDRVSNQPQHF
TGTGCCAGCAGCCCCGGCCGGGACAGGGTGAGCAATCAGCCCCAGCATTTT